Included here is one TCR beta chain sequence, with context. This CDR3 is 13 amino acids long. V was shortened by 0 bases and J by 9 bases, with 15 bases between the two germline ends. CDR1 is GTSNPN, CDR2 SVGIG, per germline (reference sequence). These data come from a study of control samples from healthy donors and cancer patients. The data were produced by immunoSEQ multiplex PCR, yet TCRdb's version contains in-frame clones alone and is incomplete. The sample lists 98,000 or so clones; around 80% were seen once. This rearrangement joins TRBV30 to TRBJ2-7; D is perhaps TRBD1 (6 bases). The source material was blood. This clonotype was obtained from a woman younger than 45 in good health. CDR3 in amino acids: CAWSVRRGIGQYF. CDR3 in DNA: TGTGCCTGGAGTGTACGTAGGGGGATTGGGCAGTACTTC.